The entry below describes one TCR beta chain. The data originate from a study of CD8 T cells in Susac syndrome. CDR3 length: 13 residues. The ends were cut back, 8 bases at V and 5 bases at J, with 13 bases in the middle. CDR1 and CDR2 (germline): SNHLY, FYNNEI. With random hexamers, reverse transcription was performed on roughly 0.45 to 1 ug of RNA. The amplification used immunoSEQ multiplex PCR on TCR beta CDR3; it spanned 54 Vbeta and 13 Jbeta. TCRdb reprocessed the immunoSEQ multiplex PCR reads with MiXCR, giving one entry per CDR3 protein. The repertoire holds roughly 160,000 distinct CDR3 sequences, with around 94% as singletons. Peripheral blood CD8+ and CD4+ T cells were profiled by TCR beta sequencing. Healthy donors constituted the controls, which were matched for age and sex.

The rearrangement joins TRBV2 to TRBJ2-1, with no clear D. Input material: CD4+ T cells from PBMCs. The TCR was taken from a human donor in good health. The CDR3 DNA reads as TGTGCCAGCGCCGGGTCCTATAACAATGAGCAGTTCTTC. Translating it yields CASAGSYNNEQFF.